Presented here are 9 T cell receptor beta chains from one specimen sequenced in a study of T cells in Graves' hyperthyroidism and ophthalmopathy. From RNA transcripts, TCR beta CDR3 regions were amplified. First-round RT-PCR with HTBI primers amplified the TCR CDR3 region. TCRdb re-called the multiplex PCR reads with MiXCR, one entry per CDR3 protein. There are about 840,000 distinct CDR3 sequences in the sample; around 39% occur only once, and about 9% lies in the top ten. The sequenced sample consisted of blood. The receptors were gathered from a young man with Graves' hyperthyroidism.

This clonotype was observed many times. The CDR3 DNA sequence: TGCAGTGCTAGAGATACGGTCGGGGTAACTGAAGCTTTCTTT. Translated, it gives CSARDTVGVTEAFF. V is TRBV20-1 and J is TRBJ1-1; D not certain. Germline assignment: CDR1 DFQATT and CDR2 SNEGSKA (reference sequence). Trimming left V 0 bases short and J 5 bases short, with 13 bases between. This CDR3 has 14 amino acids.

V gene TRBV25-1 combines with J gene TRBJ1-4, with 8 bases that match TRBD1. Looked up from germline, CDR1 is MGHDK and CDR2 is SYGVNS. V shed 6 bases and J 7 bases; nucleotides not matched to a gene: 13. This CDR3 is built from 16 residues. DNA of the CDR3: TGTGCCAGCAGAGCCCTGACAGGGGATTGGGGTGAAAAACTGTTTTTT. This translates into CASRALTGDWGEKLFF.

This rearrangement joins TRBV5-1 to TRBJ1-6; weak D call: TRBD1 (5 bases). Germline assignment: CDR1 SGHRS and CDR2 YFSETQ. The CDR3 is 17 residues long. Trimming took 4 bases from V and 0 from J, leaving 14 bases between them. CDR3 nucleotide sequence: TGCGCCAGCAGCGGGACGACAGCAAGCTCCTATAATTCACCCCTCCACTTT. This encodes CASSGTTASSYNSPLHF.

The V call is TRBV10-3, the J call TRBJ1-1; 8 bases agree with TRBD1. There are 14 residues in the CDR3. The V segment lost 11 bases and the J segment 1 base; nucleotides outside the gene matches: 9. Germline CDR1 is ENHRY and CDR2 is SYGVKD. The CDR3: CAWSWQGANTEAFF. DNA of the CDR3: TGTGCCTGGAGTTGGCAGGGGGCGAACACTGAAGCTTTCTTT.

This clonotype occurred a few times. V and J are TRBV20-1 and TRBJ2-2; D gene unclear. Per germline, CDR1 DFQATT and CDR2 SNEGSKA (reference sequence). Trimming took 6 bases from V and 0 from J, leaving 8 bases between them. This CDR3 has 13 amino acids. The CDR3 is CSADKANTGELFF. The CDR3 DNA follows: TGCAGTGCCGACAAAGCGAACACCGGGGAGCTGTTTTTT.

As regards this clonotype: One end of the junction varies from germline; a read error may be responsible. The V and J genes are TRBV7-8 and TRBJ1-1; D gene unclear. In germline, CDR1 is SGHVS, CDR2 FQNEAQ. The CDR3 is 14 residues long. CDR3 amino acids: CASSPDPVNTEALF. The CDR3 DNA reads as TGTGCCAGCAGTCCAGACCCAGTGAACACTGAAGCTCTCTTT.

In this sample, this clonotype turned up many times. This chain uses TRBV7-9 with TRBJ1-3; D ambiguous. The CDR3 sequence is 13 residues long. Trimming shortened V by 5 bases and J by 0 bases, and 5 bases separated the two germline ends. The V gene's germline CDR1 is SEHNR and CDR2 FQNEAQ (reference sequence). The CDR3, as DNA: TGTGCCAGCAGCCCGGACTCTGGAAACACCATATATTTT. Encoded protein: CASSPDSGNTIYF.

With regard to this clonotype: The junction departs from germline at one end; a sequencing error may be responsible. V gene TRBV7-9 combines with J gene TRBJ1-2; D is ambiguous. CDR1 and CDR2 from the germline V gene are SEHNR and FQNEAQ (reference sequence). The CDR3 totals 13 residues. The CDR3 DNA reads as TGCGCCAGCAGCCAAGCCGACACGGGGGGCTACACCTTC. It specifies CASSQADTGGYTF.

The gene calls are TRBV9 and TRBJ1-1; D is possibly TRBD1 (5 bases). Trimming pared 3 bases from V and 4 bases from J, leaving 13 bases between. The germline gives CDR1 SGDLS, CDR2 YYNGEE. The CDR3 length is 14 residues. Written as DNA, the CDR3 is TGTGCCAGCAGCGCCATGGGGGGGACCACTGAAGCTTTCTTT. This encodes CASSAMGGTTEAFF.